The clone carrying this T cell receptor beta chain was recorded once. TCRdb's table, derived via immunoSEQ multiplex PCR, lists solely in-frame clones and lacks some. The sample lists around 250,000 clones, around 86% seen once, with roughly a sixth in the top ten. The data are from a study of blood T cell repertoires in COVID-19. Study overall: T cells, B-cell-depleted T cells, or PBMCs provided the cDNA or gDNA that served as material.

The study recruited people aged 18 to 89 years across 24 US areas. Participants were placed into cohorts based on the clinical history they reported. The V segment lost 4 bases and the J segment 4 bases; nucleotides outside the gene matches: 11. This CDR3 spans 16 amino acids. The germline gives CDR1 SGHNT, CDR2 YYREEE (reference sequence). The rearrangement links TRBV5-4 to TRBJ2-1, with 7 bases that match TRBD2. The TCR comes from a man aged 18-30 years who had recovered from COVID-19. Sequencing was performed on PBMCs or T cells enriched from blood (not recorded which). The CDR3 protein is CASSSKSGAKYNEQFF. The CDR3 coding sequence is TGTGCCAGCAGCAGCAAAAGCGGGGCGAAATACAATGAGCAGTTCTTC. The whole variable domain, remainder taken from reference TRBV5-4 and TRBJ2-1, is ETGVTQSPTHLIKTRGQQVTLRCSSQSGHNTVSWYQQALGQGPQFIFQYYREEENGRGNFPPRFSGLQFPNYSSELNVNALELDDSALYLCASSSKSGAKYNEQFFGPGTRLTVL.